The present TCR beta chain was sequenced within a study of CD8 T cells in ankylosing spondylitis. This clonotype was detected only a few times. Between the trimmed V and J ends, which lost 3 bases and 7 bases, there was a span of 7 bases. CDR1 LNHDA and CDR2 SQIVND come from the germline V gene (reference sequence). The CDR3 has 13 amino acids. By quantitative 5'-RACE with molecular barcodes, the TCR beta libraries were made. TCRdb re-called the 5' RACE reads through MiXCR, storing one row per CDR3 protein. Of approximately 130,000 distinct CDR3 sequences detected, 9.3% appear once; the ten largest clones hold approximately 3.4%.

What was sequenced was blood, either unsorted or a sorted T cell fraction (not recorded which). The V and J genes are TRBV19 and TRBJ1-6; no clear D. This receptor was obtained from a male donor with ankylosing spondylitis or in good health (not recorded which). This CDR3 is CASSIRRNSPLHF. The CDR3 DNA follows: TGTGCCAGTAGTATCCGGAGGAATTCACCCCTCCACTTT.